These T cell receptor beta chains were read from a single sample in a study of human T cells and chemical hapten exposure. Using its own MiXCR run on the RACE reads, TCRdb lists one record per CDR3 protein. The sample carries some 84,000 distinct CDR3 sequences, 8.5% to 9% recorded once. The sequences come from whole blood, collected in connection with sensitization to the hapten diphenylcyclopropenone (DPC). Receptors were obtained from a man in his forties with alopecia areata. Some clones in this sample may be carry-over from other donors' samples. The CDR3 runs from the conserved cysteine through the conserved F or W. The D gene is left open where the match is weak. Only part of the rows carry a size: once, few, many, or a class if the clone is expanded.

clone_size	v_call	j_call	d_call	cdr3_nt	cdr3_aa
.	TRBV7-2	TRBJ1-1	.	TGTGCCAGCAGCCCTCAGGGACTTGAAGCTTTCTTT	CASSPQGLEAFF
few	TRBV7-2	TRBJ1-2	.	TGTGCCAGCAGCCGTGATAACCACAGGGATTCTAACTATGGCTACACCTTC	CASSRDNHRDSNYGYTF
few	TRBV7-2	TRBJ2-1	.	TGTGCCAGCAGCTTAGCGTCTGAGCAGTTCTTC	CASSLASEQFF
.	TRBV6-2/TRBV6-3	TRBJ1-5	TRBD1	TGTGCCAGCAGTTACGACAGGGAGGGATGGGCCCAGCATTTT	CASSYDREGWAQHF
many	TRBV6-2/TRBV6-3	TRBJ1-1	.	TGTGCCAGCAGTTCCACGGAGGGGAGAAACACTGAAGCTTTCTTT	CASSSTEGRNTEAFF
few	TRBV7-9	TRBJ1-1	.	TGTGCCAGCAGGCCCGGGACTGCGAACACTGAAGCTTTCTTT	CASRPGTANTEAFF
once	TRBV6-1	TRBJ1-6	.	TGTGCCACCAGTAGTTCACCCCTCCACTTT	CATSSSPLHF
many	TRBV29-1	TRBJ1-3	.	TGCAGCGTTGAAGACAAGAATGGAAACACCATATATTTT	CSVEDKNGNTIYF
.	TRBV4-3	TRBJ1-6	TRBD1	TGCGCCAGCAGCCAAGATTACAGGGGCAATTCACCCCTCCACTTT	CASSQDYRGNSPLHF
few	TRBV7-2	TRBJ2-5	TRBD2	TGTGCCAGCAGCCCCGTCATCACAGCGGGAGGGCCCGACCAGTACTTC	CASSPVITAGGPDQYF
few	TRBV6-2/TRBV6-3	TRBJ2-3	TRBD2	TGTGCCAGCAGGACTAGCGGAAATACGCAGTATTTT	CASRTSGNTQYF
many	TRBV16	TRBJ1-6	.	TGTGCCAGCAGCCAATCGGCTCCCAGGGGAAAATCACCCCTCCACTTT	CASSQSAPRGKSPLHF
few	TRBV4-3	TRBJ1-1	.	TGCGCCAGCAGCCAAGATCAGGCTAGACGGGCTGAAGCTTTCTTT	CASSQDQARRAEAFF
many	TRBV2	TRBJ1-5	.	TGTGCCAGCAGTGGAGGCTTTTTAAACAATCAGCCCCAGCATTTT	CASSGGFLNNQPQHF
few	TRBV7-2	TRBJ1-1	.	TGTGCCAGCAGCTTAGCGAAGGGGACTTACACTGAAGCTTTCTTT	CASSLAKGTYTEAFF
.	TRBV14	TRBJ2-7	TRBD1	TGTGCCAGCAGCCAAGATTGGGGGACAGGAAGGCAGTACTTC	CASSQDWGTGRQYF
.	TRBV7-7	TRBJ2-1	.	TGTGCTAGCAGCTTAGGAGGGCGAGCAAGTCACAATGAGCAGTTCTTC	CASSLGGRASHNEQFF
few	TRBV20-1	TRBJ1-1	.	TGCAGTGCTAGAGATCTGGGCAGGGGGAACACTGAAGCTTTCTTT	CSARDLGRGNTEAFF
.	TRBV9	TRBJ1-1	TRBD1	TGTGCCAGCAGCGCTGTGGGGACAGGGACGGCTGAAGCTTTCTTT	CASSAVGTGTAEAFF
many	TRBV29-1	TRBJ2-1	.	TGCAGCGCCATCAAGCTCGGGGTAGGAGTGGATGAGCAGTTCTTC	CSAIKLGVGVDEQFF
few	TRBV5-1	TRBJ2-5	TRBD2	TGCGCCAGCAGCTTGGTACTAGCGGGGCAAGAGACCCAGTACTTC	CASSLVLAGQETQYF
many	TRBV4-1	TRBJ1-4	TRBD1	TGCGCCAGCAGCCAAGGACAGGGCTCTAATGAAAAACTGTTTTTT	CASSQGQGSNEKLFF
.	TRBV6-2/TRBV6-3	TRBJ2-7	TRBD2	TGTGCCAGCAGTTGGACTAGCGGGACCTACGAGCAGTACTTC	CASSWTSGTYEQYF
.	TRBV7-2	TRBJ2-2	.	TGTGCCAGCAGCTTAGTGCAGGGAGCCACCGGGGAGCTGTTTTTT	CASSLVQGATGELFF
few	TRBV28	TRBJ1-3	.	TGTGCCAGCAGTTTATTCAGGGTCTCTGGAAACACCATATATTTT	CASSLFRVSGNTIYF
many	TRBV28	TRBJ1-2	.	TGTGCCAGCAGTGTGCCGGGACCGAGCTATGGCTACACCTTC	CASSVPGPSYGYTF
few	TRBV6-2/TRBV6-3	TRBJ1-2	.	TGTGCCAGCAGTTACGCCAGGGACGGCTACACCTTC	CASSYARDGYTF
many	TRBV30	TRBJ1-5	.	TGTGCCTGGAGTGCGGGGGTGGATCAGCCCCAGCATTTT	CAWSAGVDQPQHF
few	TRBV28	TRBJ2-6	.	TGTGCCAGCAGTTTCCCCTCTGGGACCAACGTCCTGACTTTC	CASSFPSGTNVLTF
many	TRBV24-1	TRBJ2-1	.	TGTGCCGCCGAGGGTAGTGGGAGTGAGCAGTTCTTC	CAAEGSGSEQFF
few	TRBV4-3	TRBJ2-1	.	TGCGCCAGCAGCCACAGTCCATCCTACAATGAGCAGTTCTTC	CASSHSPSYNEQFF
few	TRBV29-1	TRBJ1-1	.	TGCAGCGTTGAAGGACAGGCTGAAGCTTTCTTT	CSVEGQAEAFF
many	TRBV25-1	TRBJ1-6	.	TGTGCCAGCAGTGCACTAGGCGTGTCCTCACCCCTCCACTTT	CASSALGVSSPLHF
.	TRBV6-5	TRBJ2-3	.	TGTGCCAGCAGTTGGAGCGGTATCACAGATACGCAGTATTTT	CASSWSGITDTQYF
.	TRBV19	TRBJ2-2	.	TGTGCCAGTGATAACACCGGGGAGCTGTTTTTT	CASDNTGELFF
few	TRBV3-1	TRBJ1-2	TRBD1	TGTGCCAGCAGCCAATCGACAGGGAACTATGGCTACACCTTC	CASSQSTGNYGYTF
.	TRBV6-5	TRBJ2-5	.	TGTGCCAGCAGACGCAATAATGAAGGGGCAGAGACCCAGTACTTC	CASRRNNEGAETQYF
many	TRBV6-5	TRBJ2-3	.	TGTGCCAGCAGGGGGTGGGGCCTGCGTAGCACAGATACGCAGTATTTT	CASRGWGLRSTDTQYF
few	TRBV3-1	TRBJ2-2	.	TGTGCCAGCAGCAATAGACCTTACACCGGGGAGCTGTTTTTT	CASSNRPYTGELFF
.	TRBV4-3	TRBJ2-3	TRBD2	TGCGCCAGCAGCCAAGGGGCCAGACTAGCGGGAGGCCTTGGTACGCAGTATTTT	CASSQGARLAGGLGTQYF
medium-sized	TRBV7-9	TRBJ1-2	TRBD1	TGTGCCAGCAGCTCTCAGGGGGCCGTAAGCTACACCTTC	CASSSQGAVSYTF
many	TRBV5-1	TRBJ2-6	.	TGCGCCAGCAATAGTCGGGAGTTTTCTGGGGCCAACGTCCTGACTTTC	CASNSREFSGANVLTF
many	TRBV7-2	TRBJ2-3	TRBD2	TGTGCCAGCAGCCACGGACTAGCGGGATCAGATACGCAGTATTTT	CASSHGLAGSDTQYF
.	TRBV6-5	TRBJ2-2	.	TGTGCCAGCAGTTACTCGTGGCGGTCGGACGCCGGGGAGCTGTTTTTT	CASSYSWRSDAGELFF
few	TRBV5-6	TRBJ1-2	TRBD1	TGTGCCAGCAGCTCAGCAGGGGGCGCCGGCTATGGCTACACCTTC	CASSSAGGAGYGYTF
.	TRBV6-5	TRBJ2-7	TRBD1	TGTGCCAGCAGAAGACAGGGGGCGGTCTACGAGCAGTACTTC	CASRRQGAVYEQYF
few	TRBV27	TRBJ2-5	.	TGTGCCAGCAGCCCTCTATCTCCCGGCCAAGAGACCCAGTACTTC	CASSPLSPGQETQYF
.	TRBV10-3	TRBJ2-7	.	TGTGCCTCCGGGGACGGTACCTACGAGCAGTACTTC	CASGDGTYEQYF
many	TRBV6-5	TRBJ1-1	.	TGTGCCAGCAGTGGACCTCCCGAAGAAAAACTCACTGAAGCTTTCTTT	CASSGPPEEKLTEAFF
few	TRBV11-2	TRBJ1-4	TRBD1	TGTGCCAGCAGCTCCGACAGGGGGCGTGGAGAAAAACTGTTTTTT	CASSSDRGRGEKLFF